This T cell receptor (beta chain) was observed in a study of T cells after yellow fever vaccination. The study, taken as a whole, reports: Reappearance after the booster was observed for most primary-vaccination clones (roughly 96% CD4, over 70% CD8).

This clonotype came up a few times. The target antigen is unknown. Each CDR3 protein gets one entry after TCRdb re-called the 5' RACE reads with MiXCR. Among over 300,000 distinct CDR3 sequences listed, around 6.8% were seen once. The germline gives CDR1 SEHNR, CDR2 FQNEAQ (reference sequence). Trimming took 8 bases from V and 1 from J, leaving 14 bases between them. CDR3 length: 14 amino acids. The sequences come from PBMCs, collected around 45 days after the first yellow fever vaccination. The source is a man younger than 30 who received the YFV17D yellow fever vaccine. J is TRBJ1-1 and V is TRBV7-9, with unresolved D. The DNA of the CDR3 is TGTGCCAGCCAAGCGGGGAACTCGAACACTGAAGCTTTCTTT. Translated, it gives CASQAGNSNTEAFF.